These T cell receptor beta chains were read from a single sample in a study. TCRdb processed the 5' RACE reads anew with MiXCR; each CDR3 protein has one entry. This sample carries about 10,000 distinct CDR3 sequences, around 44% of them seen once, and the ten largest clones take 2.9%. Material for sequencing was Tregs sorted from a lymph node. These receptors were obtained from a female donor with breast cancer. The CDR3 runs from the conserved cysteine through the conserved F or W. Fields, in order: D gene, J gene, V gene, clone size, CDR3 protein, CDR3 DNA. A D gene is named only where the DNA matches it firmly. Size is omitted from some rows. Given values are once, few, many or a class for expanded clones.

D: .
J: TRBJ2-1
V: TRBV29-1
size: few
CDR3: CSVQNVASYNEQFF
DNA: TGCAGCGTTCAAAATGTGGCCTCTTACAATGAGCAGTTCTTC

D: .
J: TRBJ2-1
V: TRBV5-6
size: few
CDR3: CASSLATRYNEQFF
DNA: TGTGCCAGCAGCTTGGCGACTAGGTACAATGAGCAGTTCTTC

D: TRBD2
J: TRBJ2-7
V: TRBV20-1
size: .
CDR3: CSARGVKETSGYEQYF
DNA: TGCAGTGCTAGAGGGGTCAAGGAGACTAGCGGCTACGAGCAGTACTTC

D: .
J: TRBJ2-6
V: TRBV2
size: .
CDR3: CASIGGANVLTF
DNA: TGTGCCAGCATTGGTGGGGCCAACGTCCTGACTTTC

D: .
J: TRBJ2-5
V: TRBV7-9
size: once
CDR3: CASTGVSRAEETQYF
DNA: TGTGCCAGCACCGGAGTTAGTAGGGCGGAAGAGACCCAGTACTTC

D: .
J: TRBJ2-7
V: TRBV4-1
size: .
CDR3: CASSQVRVGSYEQYF
DNA: TGTGCCAGCAGCCAAGTGCGGGTAGGGTCCTACGAGCAGTACTTC

D: .
J: TRBJ2-7
V: TRBV7-2
size: few
CDR3: CASSLDVPSEQYF
DNA: TGTGCCAGCAGCTTAGATGTCCCCTCCGAGCAGTACTTC

D: .
J: TRBJ1-1
V: TRBV7-6
size: .
CDR3: CASSPGLEDTEAFF
DNA: TGCGCCAGCAGCCCCGGCCTTGAGGACACTGAAGCTTTCTTT

D: .
J: TRBJ2-1
V: TRBV20-1
size: .
CDR3: CSAVPLHRTSYNEQFF
DNA: TGCAGTGCCGTCCCTCTACATAGGACTTCCTACAATGAGCAGTTCTTC

D: TRBD2
J: TRBJ2-7
V: TRBV27
size: .
CDR3: CASSPKIALAGLNYEQYF
DNA: TGTGCCAGCAGTCCTAAAATAGCACTAGCGGGGTTGAACTACGAGCAGTACTTC

D: .
J: TRBJ2-1
V: TRBV7-3
size: .
CDR3: CASSLRPRGFNEQFF
DNA: TGTGCCAGCAGCTTACGACCTAGGGGTTTCAATGAGCAGTTCTTC

D: .
J: TRBJ1-1
V: TRBV6-5
size: few
CDR3: CASSYARSLNTEAFF
DNA: TGTGCCAGCAGTTACGCAAGGTCGTTGAACACTGAAGCTTTCTTT

D: TRBD1
J: TRBJ1-2
V: TRBV15
size: once
CDR3: CATSRLPGQGDYTF
DNA: TGTGCCACCAGCAGACTACCAGGCCAGGGGGACTACACCTTC

D: TRBD1
J: TRBJ1-5
V: TRBV9
size: .
CDR3: CASSVSGTEHQPQHF
DNA: TGTGCCAGCAGCGTTTCCGGGACAGAACATCAGCCCCAGCATTTT

D: .
J: TRBJ1-2
V: TRBV7-6
size: medium-sized
CDR3: CATLLGDGYTF
DNA: TGTGCCACCTTGTTGGGAGATGGCTACACCTTC

D: .
J: TRBJ2-3
V: TRBV12-3/TRBV12-4
size: few
CDR3: CASSLDPLYRSSTDTQYF
DNA: TGTGCCAGCAGTTTAGACCCCCTGTACAGGAGCAGCACAGATACGCAGTATTTT

D: .
J: TRBJ2-3
V: TRBV9
size: .
CDR3: CASSVGLGSYIDTQYF
DNA: TGTGCCAGCAGCGTAGGGCTGGGTTCCTATATAGATACGCAGTATTTT

D: .
J: TRBJ1-2
V: TRBV6-5
size: few
CDR3: CASSSQQGDQLAGGYTF
DNA: TGTGCCAGCAGTTCACAACAGGGAGACCAACTTGCTGGTGGCTACACCTTC

D: TRBD1
J: TRBJ1-1
V: TRBV9
size: .
CDR3: CASSVLQGGDTEAFF
DNA: TGTGCCAGCAGCGTACTACAGGGGGGGGACACTGAAGCTTTCTTT